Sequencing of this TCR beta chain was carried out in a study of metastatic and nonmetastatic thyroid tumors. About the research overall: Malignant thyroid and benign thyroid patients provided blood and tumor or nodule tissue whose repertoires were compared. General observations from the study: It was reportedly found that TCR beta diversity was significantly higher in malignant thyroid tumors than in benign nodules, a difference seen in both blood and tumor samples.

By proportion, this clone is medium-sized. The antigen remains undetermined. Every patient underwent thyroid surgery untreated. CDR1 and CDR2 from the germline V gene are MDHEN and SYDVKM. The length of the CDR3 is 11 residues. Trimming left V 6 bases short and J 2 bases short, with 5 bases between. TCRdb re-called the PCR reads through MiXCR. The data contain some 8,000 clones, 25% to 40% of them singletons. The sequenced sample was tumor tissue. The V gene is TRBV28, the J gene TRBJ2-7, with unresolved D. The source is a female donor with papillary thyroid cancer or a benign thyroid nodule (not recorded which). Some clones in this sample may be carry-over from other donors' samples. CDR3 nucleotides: TGTGCCAGCAGCAATACCTACGAGCAGTACTTC. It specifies CASSNTYEQYF.